One and the same sample provided the 4 T cell receptor beta chains below, sequenced in a study of blood T cell repertoires in COVID-19. Profiling relied on immunoSEQ multiplex PCR, and the TCRdb table lists in-frame clones only, not all of them. The data show almost 85,000 clones, around 89% seen once. The source material was PBMCs or T cells enriched from blood (not recorded which). Receptor source: a woman between 45 and 60 years old with acute COVID-19.

J is TRBJ2-5 and V is TRBV24-1; 7 positions agree with TRBD2. Germline values: CDR1 KGHDR, CDR2 SFDVKD. The CDR3 consists of 14 residues. Unmatched junction bases numbered 5, after V lost 3 bases and J lost 5 bases. The CDR3 bases are TGTGCCACCAGTGATCCCAGGGAGGGGGAGACCCAGTACTTC. Translating gives CATSDPREGETQYF.

V and J are TRBV27 and TRBJ1-2, with a possible D match to TRBD1 (6 bases). The CDR3 is made up of 14 amino acids. The germline gives CDR1 MNHEY, CDR2 SMNVEV (reference sequence). The V and J ends lost 4 bases and 4 bases respectively, with 13 bases between them. CDR3 bases: TGTGCCAGCAGTTCCTCCGGGACAAGCTATGGCTACACCTTC. Translating gives CASSSSGTSYGYTF.

The genes are TRBV11-2 and TRBJ1-5; D may be TRBD1 (5 bases). This CDR3 comprises 14 residues. Germline loops: CDR1 SGHAT, CDR2 FQNNGV. V gave up 2 bases and J gave up 10 bases, with 15 bases separating them. As DNA, the CDR3 is TGTGCCAGCAGCTTATCGCAGGGCGCTACCCCCCAGCATTTT. The encoded protein is CASSLSQGATPQHF.

CDR3 DNA sequence: TGCAGCGTGACGGGACACCCGAACACTGAAGCTTTCTTT. Translated: CSVTGHPNTEAFF. The V and J genes are TRBV29-1 and TRBJ1-1; the D gene is possibly TRBD1 (6 bases). Germline CDR1 is SQVTM and CDR2 is ANQGSEA. The CDR3 consists of 13 residues. Trimming removed 6 bases at V and 1 base at J, with 12 bases between.